This is a list of T cell receptor beta chains from one sample in a study of T cell repertoires in cytomegalovirus infection. Via MiXCR, TCRdb re-called the reads, giving one row per CDR3 protein. The sample shows 900,000 to 950,000 distinct CDR3 sequences, roughly 30% of them seen only once. Antigens of these TCRs are unknown. The specimen was cultured CD8+ T cells from PBMCs, collected from culture after CMV antigen stimulation. Receptors originate from a human donor in good health (CMV status not recorded). Some clones in this sample may be carry-over from other donors' samples. CDR3s include the opening cysteine and the closing phenylalanine or tryptophan. D genes are given only for firm matches. Part of the rows lack a size; the others show once, few, many or a class for expanded clones.

clone_size j_call v_call d_call cdr3_nt cdr3_aa
few TRBJ2-3 TRBV4-1 - TGCGCCAGCAGCCAATCAGACGGACCTAGCACAGATACGCAGTATTTT CASSQSDGPSTDTQYF
once TRBJ1-6 TRBV28 - TGTGCCAGCAGAAAGATGACAGAGCCATATAATTCACCCCTCCACTTT CASRKMTEPYNSPLHF
- TRBJ1-4 TRBV27 TRBD1 TGTGCCAGCAGTTCTTACCAGGGGGCGACTAGTGAAAAACTGTTTTTT CASSSYQGATSEKLFF
many TRBJ2-7 TRBV12-3/TRBV12-4 - TGTGCCAGCAGTCGGACTGTTCGGTCCTACGAGCAGTACTTC CASSRTVRSYEQYF
few TRBJ2-7 TRBV12-5 TRBD1 TGTGCTAGTGGTTTGCCCCGACCCCAGGGGGAGTACGAGCAGTACTTC CASGLPRPQGEYEQYF
- TRBJ2-1 TRBV25-1 TRBD1 TGTGCCATCCTGGGACAGGGCCTGTTCTTC CAILGQGLFF
many TRBJ2-6 TRBV7-6 - TGTGCCAGCAGCTTAGAGGCGGATACCTCTGGGGCCAACGTCCTGACTTTC CASSLEADTSGANVLTF
- TRBJ2-1 TRBV20-1 TRBD1 TGCAGTGCTAGAGATCGGGGGCCGGACAGGGAGCCCTACAATGAGCAGTTCTTC CSARDRGPDREPYNEQFF
few TRBJ2-7 TRBV10-3 - TGTGCCATCAGTGAGTCGGCGGGCTACGAGCAGTACTTC CAISESAGYEQYF
- TRBJ1-5 TRBV28 - TGTGCCAGCAGTTTTCAACCGCCGCCCCAGCATTTT CASSFQPPPQHF
- TRBJ1-1 TRBV2 - TGTGCCAGCATCCCAACAGGGAGGAACACTGAAGCTTTCTTT CASIPTGRNTEAFF
- TRBJ1-5 TRBV15 - TGTGCCACCAGCAGAGATCTCCAGCCGGGTCAGCCCCAGCATTTT CATSRDLQPGQPQHF
- TRBJ2-2 TRBV27 TRBD1 TGTGCCAGCAGTTTATTCGGACAGGGGGGGAACACCGGGGAGCTGTTTTTT CASSLFGQGGNTGELFF
few TRBJ2-1 TRBV12-5 - TGTGCTAGTGGTTTCGAAACAGAAAACTCCTACAATGAGCAGTTCTTC CASGFETENSYNEQFF
many TRBJ2-1 TRBV27 TRBD2 TGTGCCAGCGGGGGGGGCTCCTACAATGAGCAGTTCTTC CASGGGSYNEQFF
few TRBJ1-1 TRBV6-2/TRBV6-3 - TGTGCCAGCAGTTACCCCCGACAGATGAACACTGAAGCTTTCTTT CASSYPRQMNTEAFF
- TRBJ2-5 TRBV6-2/TRBV6-3 - TGTGCCAGCAGTTACCCGGGGCCCGGAATCCAAGAGACCCAGTACTTC CASSYPGPGIQETQYF
many TRBJ1-1 TRBV7-8 - TGTGCCAGCAGCTTAGCGACACAGGGAGACACTGAAGCTTTCTTT CASSLATQGDTEAFF
many TRBJ1-1 TRBV7-2 - TGTGCCAGCAGCTTAGTTTTGGGGATCGAAGCTTTCTTT CASSLVLGIEAFF
few TRBJ2-2 TRBV6-6 TRBD2 TGTGCCACCGGAGGGGCTAGCGGGGCCTACACCGGGGAGCTGTTTTTT CATGGASGAYTGELFF
- TRBJ2-2 TRBV7-6 - TGTGCCGGCCTGGTGAAGGGAGCGAACACCGGGGAGCTGTTTTTT CAGLVKGANTGELFF
- TRBJ2-7 TRBV7-6 - TGTGCCAGCAGCTTAGGCAGGGTTCCCAGTTACGAGCAGTACTTC CASSLGRVPSYEQYF
few TRBJ2-6 TRBV7-6 - TGTGCCAGCAGCCCCGCCGGAGGGGCGGGCGGGGCCAACGTCCTGACTTTC CASSPAGGAGGANVLTF
- TRBJ1-4 TRBV27 - TGTGCCAGCAGTCGGCCCCAAGGGAAACTGTTTTTT CASSRPQGKLFF
few TRBJ2-1 TRBV7-6 TRBD2 TGTGCCAGCAGCGAAGTAGGGGCGGGGGGCACCCCCTACAATGAGCAGTTCTTC CASSEVGAGGTPYNEQFF
- TRBJ1-1 TRBV5-1 - TGCGCCAGCAGCTTGGGTGGGGGTGGATTCACTGAAGCTTTCTTT CASSLGGGGFTEAFF
- TRBJ2-3 TRBV7-4 - TGTGCCAGCAGCCCTTTAGGGGGGGCTGAGGATACGCAGTATTTT CASSPLGGAEDTQYF
few TRBJ1-3 TRBV27 - TGTGCCAGCAGCCTAGTGGGGGGCCTTGGAAACACCATATATTTT CASSLVGGLGNTIYF
- TRBJ2-2 TRBV24-1 - TGTGCCACCAGTGGAGAGACAGCGAACACCGGGGAGCTGTTTTTT CATSGETANTGELFF
many TRBJ1-1 TRBV7-6 - TGTGCCAGCAGCTCCGGAGAGAACACTGAAGCTTTCTTT CASSSGENTEAFF
many TRBJ1-1 TRBV7-2 - TGTGCCAGCAGCTTAGCGGGGGGAATTTCCCTCACTGAAGCTTTCTTT CASSLAGGISLTEAFF
few TRBJ2-3 TRBV10-3 - TGTGCCAGTGGGAAACCCTTACTACAACACGTTCAAGGTTCAGATACGCAGTATTTT CASGKPLLQHVQGSDTQYF
few TRBJ2-1 TRBV12-3/TRBV12-4 TRBD2 TGTGCCAGCAGTCCCGGGACTAGCGAGTTCTTC CASSPGTSEFF
- TRBJ1-5 TRBV19 - TGTGCCAGTAATGTAAGGGTTGATCAGCCCCAGCATTTT CASNVRVDQPQHF
once TRBJ1-5 TRBV7-4 TRBD1 TGTGCCAGCAGCTTAGATGCAGGGGGATATCAGCCCCAGCATTTT CASSLDAGGYQPQHF
few TRBJ2-1 TRBV20-1 - TGCAGTGCTAAGACAGACAATGAGCAGTTCTTC CSAKTDNEQFF
- TRBJ2-3 TRBV15 - TGTGCCACCAGTGGGGGGGCCCGATTCACAGCGGGAGATACGCAGTATTTT CATSGGARFTAGDTQYF
few TRBJ1-1 TRBV19 TRBD1 TGTGCCAGTAGTACGACACAGGGGCCAGGAACTGAAGCTTTCTTT CASSTTQGPGTEAFF
- TRBJ1-1 TRBV6-1 - TGTGCCAGCAGTCCACCAGGGTATGGCACTGAAGCTTTCTTT CASSPPGYGTEAFF
many TRBJ1-2 TRBV12-3/TRBV12-4 - TGTGCCAGCAGCAGGGACCGAACTAACTATGGCTACACCTTC CASSRDRTNYGYTF
many TRBJ2-3 TRBV12-3/TRBV12-4 TRBD2 TGTGCCAGCAGTTTTAGCCTAGCGGGGGGGCCGGGAGATACGCAGTATTTT CASSFSLAGGPGDTQYF
- TRBJ2-5 TRBV5-6 - TGTGCCAGCAGCTTGAAGTCCAGGGGCTACGAGACCCAGTACTTC CASSLKSRGYETQYF
- TRBJ2-7 TRBV27 TRBD2 TGTGCCAGCAGTCCCGCTGGTAGCGGGTACTACGAGCAGTACTTC CASSPAGSGYYEQYF
- TRBJ2-1 TRBV27 - TGTGCCAGCGGAGAGGGCTCCTACAATGAGCAGTTCTTC CASGEGSYNEQFF
few TRBJ2-3 TRBV6-5 TRBD2 TGTGCCAGCATTTTTAGCGGGGGGGCAGCAGATACGCAGTATTTT CASIFSGGAADTQYF
few TRBJ2-3 TRBV12-3/TRBV12-4 - TGTGCCAGCGGATCTCCGGGGGGCTGGGAAGATACGCAGTATTTT CASGSPGGWEDTQYF
few TRBJ2-3 TRBV6-2/TRBV6-3 - TGTGCCAGCAGTTACGCGACAGCCAGCACAGATACGCAGTATTTT CASSYATASTDTQYF
- TRBJ2-1 TRBV6-2/TRBV6-3 TRBD2 TGTGCCAGCAGTTACCCTAGCGGGGGGGACTACAATGAGCAGTTCTTC CASSYPSGGDYNEQFF
- TRBJ1-1 TRBV4-1 - TGCGCCAGCAGCCCCGGGGGCAGGTGGGCTGAAGCTTTCTTT CASSPGGRWAEAFF
- TRBJ2-2 TRBV27 - TGTGCCAGCAAAGTTGCCCACAGGGCTAACACCAGGGAGCTGTTTTTT CASKVAHRANTRELFF